Below, 18 T cell receptor beta chains from the same sample are listed, as sequenced in a study of T-cell memory formation after mild COVID-19. A single record per CDR3 protein comes from TCRdb applying MiXCR to the 5' RACE reads. The sample records 200,000 to 300,000 distinct CDR3 sequences, 15% being singletons. Sequences were obtained from PBMCs or a T cell subset sorted from them (not recorded which). The origin of the receptors is an adult woman who had mild COVID-19 (a few samples of this study predate the infection). Cell type and time point are not known.

This clonotype was observed a few times. The chain couples TRBV6-2 or TRBV6-3 to TRBJ2-7, with D perhaps being TRBD1 or TRBD2 (5 bases each). Germline V CDR1 and CDR2: MNHEY, SVGEGT. V lost 7 bases and J lost 4, with 23 bases in between. The CDR3 has 16 residues. In DNA, the CDR3 is TGTGCCAGCAATTTACGTGGACAAGCGGTCCATTACGAGCAGTACTTC. It encodes CASNLRGQAVHYEQYF.

The rearrangement joins TRBV20-1 to TRBJ2-7; D gene ambiguous. V was pared by 0 bases and J by 8 bases, with 8 bases between. CDR3 length: 11 amino acids. In germline, CDR1 is DFQATT, CDR2 SNEGSKA (reference sequence). The CDR3 spells CSARELPQQYF. The CDR3 DNA is TGCAGTGCTAGAGAGTTACCTCAGCAGTACTTC.

The chain employs TRBV20-1 and TRBJ2-7; D assignment may be TRBD1 or TRBD2 (5 bases each). Germline-derived CDR1 and CDR2 are DFQATT and SNEGSKA (reference sequence). This CDR3 is 12 amino acids long. Trimming removed 4 bases at V and 4 bases at J, with 11 bases between. In DNA, the CDR3 is TGCAGTGCTACGGGGACCGGGTACGAGCAGTACTTC. Translating it yields CSATGTGYEQYF.

This chain connects TRBV20-1 to TRBJ1-5; 8 bases fit TRBD1. Germline V gives CDR1 DFQATT, CDR2 SNEGSKA (reference sequence). V dropped 0 bases and J dropped 0; count of bases not matched to a gene: 10. This CDR3 comprises 18 residues. CDR3 loop: CSARDRDRGGYSNQPQHF. CDR3 nucleotide sequence: TGCAGTGCTAGAGATCGAGACAGGGGAGGTTATAGCAATCAGCCCCAGCATTTT.

This clonotype was counted at least ten times. This chain uses TRBV5-1 with TRBJ2-4; no clear D. The CDR3 has 14 amino acids. V lost 0 bases and J lost 8, with 12 bases in between. In germline, CDR1 is SGHRS, CDR2 YFSETQ. CDR3 residues: CASSLDLMKDIQYF. CDR3 bases: TGCGCCAGCAGCTTGGATCTTATGAAAGACATTCAGTACTTC.

This clonotype has just a few counts. CDR3 residues: CASSHRGKTGELFF. CDR3 sequence (DNA): TGTGCCAGCAGTCACAGGGGCAAGACCGGGGAGCTGTTTTTT. This chain connects TRBV6-6 to TRBJ2-2, with 7 nucleotides matching TRBD1. This CDR3 spans 14 amino acids. The ends lost 5 bases at V and 5 bases at J; junction bases unmatched: 5. Germline CDR1 MNHNY, CDR2 SVGAGI (reference sequence).

This clonotype showed up just a few times. The rearrangement uses TRBV6-5 and TRBJ2-5; maybe TRBD1 (5 bases). V lost 2 bases and J 5 bases, leaving 15 bases between the germline ends. The germline CDR1 and CDR2 sequences are MNHEY and SVGAGI. There are 15 residues in the CDR3. CDR3 coding DNA: TGTGCCAGCAGTTACGGCACAGGAAGGATGGAGACCCAGTACTTC. This sequence encodes CASSYGTGRMETQYF.

This clonotype was observed a few times. This sequence joins TRBV4-3 and TRBJ1-1; D not certain. The CDR3 has 14 residues. CDR1 and CDR2 from the germline V gene are LGHNA and YSLEER. V shed 1 base and J shed 4 bases, with 10 bases lying between them. This chain's CDR3 is CASSQGIVATEAFF. CDR3 coding DNA: TGCGCCAGCAGCCAAGGGATAGTTGCCACTGAAGCTTTCTTT.

This sequence joins TRBV12-3 or TRBV12-4 and TRBJ2-7; tentative D call: TRBD1 (6 bases). V was clipped by 7 bases and J by 2 bases, with 15 bases between them. The CDR3 runs 14 residues. CDR3 nucleotides: TGTGCCAGCACCACAAACAGGGCCCCCTACGAGCAGTACTTC. Translating gives CASTTNRAPYEQYF.

This chain links TRBV7-2 with TRBJ2-1, with 7 bases matching TRBD2. Germline CDR1 is SGHTA and CDR2 is FQGNSA. Unmatched junction bases numbered 3, after V lost 0 bases and J lost 7 bases. The CDR3 runs to 14 residues. CDR3 sequence: CASSLALAVNEQFF. DNA of the CDR3: TGTGCCAGCAGCTTAGCCCTAGCGGTGAATGAGCAGTTCTTC.

The CDR3 sequence is CASSPRDRILTQYF. For the CDR3, the DNA is TGTGCCAGTTCCCCACGGGACAGGATACTAACGCAGTATTTT. J is TRBJ2-3 and V is TRBV6-2 or TRBV6-3, with 8 bases aligning to TRBD1. Trimming at V came to 9 bases and at J to 9 bases, leaving 14 bases not matched to a gene. Germline CDR1 and CDR2: MNHEY and SVGEGT. The CDR3 consists of 14 residues.

The rearrangement uses TRBV5-1 and TRBJ2-4; 8 bases fit TRBD2. CDR1 SGHRS and CDR2 YFSETQ come from the germline V gene. The J segment lost 0 bases and the V segment lost 4 bases, leaving 12 bases of the junction unmatched. The CDR3 runs 18 residues. CDR3 loop: CASSRLAGGNLAKNIQYF. The CDR3 DNA follows: TGCGCCAGCAGCCGACTCGCGGGGGGTAATCTAGCCAAAAACATTCAGTACTTC.

The chain is built from TRBV18 and TRBJ2-1; 10 positions match TRBD2. Germline assignment: CDR1 KGHSH and CDR2 LQKENI. The CDR3 extends over 16 amino acids. Trimming removed 2 bases from V and 6 bases from J; junction bases left unmatched: 7. CDR3 DNA sequence: TGTGCCAGCTCACCAGAGGGACTAGCGCCCATCAATGAGCAGTTCTTC. It yields the protein CASSPEGLAPINEQFF.

This clonotype was counted at least ten times. The chain recombines TRBV12-3 or TRBV12-4 with TRBJ1-3; 8 nucleotides line up with TRBD1. The CDR3 length is 15 residues. Trimming cost V 7 bases and J 2 bases; bases outside gene matches: 7. In DNA form, the CDR3 reads TGTGCCAGCAACCCGACAGGGGAGGCTGGAAACACCATATATTTT. This sequence encodes CASNPTGEAGNTIYF.

This clonotype was picked up a small number of times. The V call is TRBV6-2 or TRBV6-3, the J call TRBJ2-2; D may be TRBD2 (5 bases). Trimming removed 6 bases from V and 7 bases from J, with 12 bases in between. The CDR3 is 13 residues long. Per germline, CDR1 MNHEY and CDR2 SVGEGT. The CDR3 region has the DNA TGTGCCAGCAGGCCTGGAGGTTTCGGGGAGCTGTTTTTT. Amino acid sequence: CASRPGGFGELFF.

This clonotype was counted between two and nine times. CDR3 in DNA: TGCAGTGCTAAGAAGGTCCGCTCTGGAAACACCATATATTTT. Encoded protein: CSAKKVRSGNTIYF. The chain has TRBV20-1 and TRBJ1-3, with unresolved D. Germline V gene lookup returns CDR1 DFQATT and CDR2 SNEGSKA (reference sequence). The CDR3 covers 14 residues. Trimming took 4 bases from V and 0 from J, leaving 10 bases between them.

The chain combines TRBV6-2 or TRBV6-3 with TRBJ1-1; 8 positions agree with TRBD1. CDR1 MNHEY and CDR2 SVGEGT come from the germline V gene. The CDR3 has 13 amino acids. V gave up 5 bases and J gave up 7 bases; unmatched junction bases: 6. The CDR3 here is CASSDRQGNEAFF. CDR3 DNA sequence: TGTGCCAGCAGTGACCGACAGGGGAATGAAGCTTTCTTT.

The chain links TRBV28 to TRBJ1-4; no clear D gene. Germline V gives CDR1 MDHEN, CDR2 SYDVKM. This CDR3 is 13 amino acids long. With 9 bases removed from V and 3 bases from J, the gap between germline ends came to 11 bases. CDR3 protein: CASSEGANEKLFF. The CDR3 DNA is TGTGCCAGTTCAGAGGGAGCTAATGAAAAACTGTTTTTT.